Listed below are T cell receptor beta chains from one sample, sequenced in a study of blood T cell repertoires in COVID-19. Using immunoSEQ multiplex PCR, the repertoire was profiled, and TCRdb retains in-frame clones only, with some absent. Here the sample spans 75,000 to 90,000 clones, under 95% being singletons. The specimen was peripheral blood. These receptors all stem from a human donor in a cohort sampled during active COVID-19. CDR3s include the opening cysteine and the closing phenylalanine or tryptophan. Rows give clone size only sometimes, using once, few, many, or a class for an expanded clone.

NA | TRBV10-3 | CAISSGGATGELFF
NA | TRBV5-1 | CASSLGRDRVIYEQYF
NA | TRBV15 | CATKNHLVETQYF
NA | TRBV7-9 | CASSSRPSTDTQYF
once | TRBV2 | CASSSGLAASYEQYF
once | TRBV4-1 | CASSQAVSVNTEAFF
NA | TRBV14 | CASSQDYEGGRSDTQYF
NA | TRBV3-1/TRBV3-2 | CASRQTAYYTDTQYF
NA | TRBV7-3 | CASSLAPRGQSSYNEQFF
NA | TRBV15 | CATSRGGGDTGELFF
NA | TRBV10-2 | CASSEYPGGGGNQPQHF
NA | TRBV4-2 | CASSQDRSGGAETQYF
once | TRBV19 | CASSIYPLSQGASWAFF
NA | TRBV10-3 | CAISVQRGEQYF
NA | TRBV5-1 | CASSFQGAGSYNSPLHF
NA | TRBV3-1/TRBV3-2 | CASSQVRGALEQYF
few | TRBV9 | CASSAYSPGQGQNGYTF
NA | TRBV19 | CASSIDTGTGDTDTQYF
NA | TRBV6-2/TRBV6-3 | CASSQGNGGTDTQYF
NA | TRBV7-3 | CASSSREGGLRKDTQYF
few | TRBV6-5 | CASSYNRGEPQHF
few | TRBV2 | CASSLGTGKIYGYTF
NA | TRBV2 | CASTGGVMNTEAFF
few | TRBV4-3 | CASSQNLAGFREQYF
NA | TRBV19 | CASSIYTDTQYF
NA | TRBV23-1 | CASKQGGQSYNEQFF
NA | TRBV6-5 | CASSYREARPQYF
NA | TRBV7-2 | CASSLVQAGGAYEQYF
NA | TRBV6-5 | CASRPQGQGDYEQYF
NA | TRBV4-2 | CASSRDRLNYEQYF